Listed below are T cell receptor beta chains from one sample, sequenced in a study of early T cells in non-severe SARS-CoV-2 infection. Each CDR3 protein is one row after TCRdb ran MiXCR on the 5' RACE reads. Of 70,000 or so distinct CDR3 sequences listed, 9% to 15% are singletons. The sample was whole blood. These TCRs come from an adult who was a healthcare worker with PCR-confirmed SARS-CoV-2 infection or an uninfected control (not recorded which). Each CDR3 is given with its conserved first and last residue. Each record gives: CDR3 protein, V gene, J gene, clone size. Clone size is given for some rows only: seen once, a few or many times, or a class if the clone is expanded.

CDR3 protein: CASSPYGRQNTGELFF; V gene: TRBV3-1; J gene: TRBJ2-2; clone size: many
CDR3 protein: CASSHGDYSYEQYF; V gene: TRBV4-1; J gene: TRBJ2-7; clone size: many
CDR3 protein: CASPEGEQFF; V gene: TRBV6-4; J gene: TRBJ2-1; clone size: -
CDR3 protein: CASTRAGPGELFF; V gene: TRBV11-2; J gene: TRBJ2-2; clone size: -
CDR3 protein: CASSLMTGRDGYTF; V gene: TRBV27; J gene: TRBJ1-2; clone size: -
CDR3 protein: CATSGTGVGETQYF; V gene: TRBV12-3/TRBV12-4; J gene: TRBJ2-5; clone size: -
CDR3 protein: CASGRQGRNTIYF; V gene: TRBV28; J gene: TRBJ1-3; clone size: many
CDR3 protein: CASSGGTNEKLFF; V gene: TRBV18; J gene: TRBJ1-4; clone size: -
CDR3 protein: CASSLDVTVSFTF; V gene: TRBV11-2; J gene: TRBJ1-2; clone size: many
CDR3 protein: CASSPGTSKSKNIQYF; V gene: TRBV18; J gene: TRBJ2-4; clone size: many
CDR3 protein: CASSSASGGGYEQYF; V gene: TRBV7-2; J gene: TRBJ2-7; clone size: -
CDR3 protein: CASSARGQGAVNEQFF; V gene: TRBV6-6; J gene: TRBJ2-1; clone size: many
CDR3 protein: CASGRGISYNEQFF; V gene: TRBV28; J gene: TRBJ2-1; clone size: -
CDR3 protein: CASSPPERTYNEQFF; V gene: TRBV12-3/TRBV12-4; J gene: TRBJ2-1; clone size: many
CDR3 protein: CASTEKGANTEAFF; V gene: TRBV6-1; J gene: TRBJ1-1; clone size: many
CDR3 protein: CASSRLTKAGSNYGYTF; V gene: TRBV3-1; J gene: TRBJ1-2; clone size: few
CDR3 protein: CASSFGLNTGELFF; V gene: TRBV5-5; J gene: TRBJ2-2; clone size: -
CDR3 protein: CASSLDGQGNTEAFF; V gene: TRBV5-1; J gene: TRBJ1-1; clone size: -
CDR3 protein: CASSYLGTGKNIQYF; V gene: TRBV6-5; J gene: TRBJ2-4; clone size: many
CDR3 protein: CASSSYNQPQHF; V gene: TRBV6-4; J gene: TRBJ1-5; clone size: few
CDR3 protein: CASSWLGTSGTYNEQFF; V gene: TRBV7-9; J gene: TRBJ2-1; clone size: many
CDR3 protein: CSALKANTEAFF; V gene: TRBV29-1; J gene: TRBJ1-1; clone size: -
CDR3 protein: CASREGGINYGYTF; V gene: TRBV7-2; J gene: TRBJ1-2; clone size: few
CDR3 protein: CASSLGTAASNEQFF; V gene: TRBV5-1; J gene: TRBJ2-1; clone size: many
CDR3 protein: CASSLGTGVQPQHF; V gene: TRBV7-6; J gene: TRBJ1-5; clone size: few
CDR3 protein: CSVTGENYYEQYF; V gene: TRBV29-1; J gene: TRBJ2-7; clone size: many
CDR3 protein: CASRGSLHEQFF; V gene: TRBV2; J gene: TRBJ2-1; clone size: many
CDR3 protein: CASSSVGRGLSGYTF; V gene: TRBV7-9; J gene: TRBJ1-2; clone size: many
CDR3 protein: CASSLGFSGYYGYTF; V gene: TRBV12-3/TRBV12-4; J gene: TRBJ1-2; clone size: many
CDR3 protein: CASSSTGTSNEQFF; V gene: TRBV7-2; J gene: TRBJ2-1; clone size: many
CDR3 protein: CASSSRTAYNEQFF; V gene: TRBV7-8; J gene: TRBJ2-1; clone size: once